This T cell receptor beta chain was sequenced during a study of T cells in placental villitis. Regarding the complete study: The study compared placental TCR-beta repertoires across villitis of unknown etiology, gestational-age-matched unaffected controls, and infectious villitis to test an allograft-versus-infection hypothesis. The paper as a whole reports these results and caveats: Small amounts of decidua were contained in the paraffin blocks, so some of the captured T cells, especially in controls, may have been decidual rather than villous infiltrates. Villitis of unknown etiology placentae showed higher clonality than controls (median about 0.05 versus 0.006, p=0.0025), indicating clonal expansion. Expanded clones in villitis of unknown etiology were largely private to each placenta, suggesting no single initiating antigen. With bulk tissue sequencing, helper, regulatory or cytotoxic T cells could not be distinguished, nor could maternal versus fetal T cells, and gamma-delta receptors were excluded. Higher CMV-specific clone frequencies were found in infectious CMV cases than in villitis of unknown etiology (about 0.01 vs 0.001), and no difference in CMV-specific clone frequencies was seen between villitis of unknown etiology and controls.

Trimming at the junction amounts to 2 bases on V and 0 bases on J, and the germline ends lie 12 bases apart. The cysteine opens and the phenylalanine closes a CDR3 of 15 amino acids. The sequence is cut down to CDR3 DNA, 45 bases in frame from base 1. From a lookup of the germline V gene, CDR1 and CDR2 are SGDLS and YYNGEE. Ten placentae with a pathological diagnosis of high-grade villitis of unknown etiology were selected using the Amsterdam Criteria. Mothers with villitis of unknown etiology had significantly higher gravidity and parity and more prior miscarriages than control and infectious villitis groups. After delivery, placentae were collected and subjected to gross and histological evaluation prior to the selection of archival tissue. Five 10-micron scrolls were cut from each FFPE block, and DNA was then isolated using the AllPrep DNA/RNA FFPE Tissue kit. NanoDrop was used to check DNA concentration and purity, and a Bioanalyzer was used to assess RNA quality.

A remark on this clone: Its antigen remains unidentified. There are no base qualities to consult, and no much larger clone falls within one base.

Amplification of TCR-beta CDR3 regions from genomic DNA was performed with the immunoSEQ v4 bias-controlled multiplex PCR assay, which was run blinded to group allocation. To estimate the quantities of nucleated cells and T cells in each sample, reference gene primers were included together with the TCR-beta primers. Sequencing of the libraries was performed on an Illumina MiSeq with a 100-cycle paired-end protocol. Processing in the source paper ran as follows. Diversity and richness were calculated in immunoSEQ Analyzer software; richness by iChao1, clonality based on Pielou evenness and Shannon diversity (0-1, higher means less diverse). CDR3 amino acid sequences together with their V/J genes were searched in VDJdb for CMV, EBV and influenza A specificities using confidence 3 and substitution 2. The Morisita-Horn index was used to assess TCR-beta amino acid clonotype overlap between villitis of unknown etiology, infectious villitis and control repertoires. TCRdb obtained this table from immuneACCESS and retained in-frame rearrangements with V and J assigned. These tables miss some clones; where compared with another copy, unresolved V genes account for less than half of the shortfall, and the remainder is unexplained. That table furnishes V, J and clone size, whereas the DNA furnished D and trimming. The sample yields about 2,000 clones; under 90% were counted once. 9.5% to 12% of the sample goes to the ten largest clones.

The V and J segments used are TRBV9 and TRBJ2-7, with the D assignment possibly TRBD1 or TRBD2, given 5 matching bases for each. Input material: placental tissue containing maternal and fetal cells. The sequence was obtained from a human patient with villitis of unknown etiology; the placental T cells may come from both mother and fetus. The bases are TGTGCCAGCAGCGTCGGGACGTCTAACTCCTACGAGCAGTACTTC. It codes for CASSVGTSNSYEQYF. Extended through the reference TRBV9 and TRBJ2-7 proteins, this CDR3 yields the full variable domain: DSGVTQTPKHLITATGQRVTLRCSPRSGDLSVYWYQQSLDQGLQFLIQYYNGEERAKGNILERFSAQQFPDLHSELNLSSLELGDSALYFCASSVGTSNSYEQYFGPGTRLTVT.